This TCR beta chain emerged from a study of CD8 T cells in ankylosing spondylitis. Study-level findings and limits: As for the disease-linked clones, they showed a CD8+ phenotype and occurred at relatively low frequencies in peripheral blood. Matched ankylosing spondylitis synovial fluid reportedly showed significant enrichment of disease-linked clones. Ankylosing spondylitis blood appeared to carry a characteristic TCR beta motif of roughly eight highly homologous variants.

The CDR3 has 17 residues. J lost 0 bases, V lost 2 bases, and 8 bases had no gene match. Germline V CDR1 and CDR2: SGHTA, FQGNSA. A quantitative 5'-RACE method, one with molecular barcodes, was used to make TCR beta libraries. TCRdb processed the 5' RACE reads anew with MiXCR; each CDR3 protein has one entry. The profile shows some 220,000 distinct CDR3 sequences, about 7% of them singletons. Concerning this clonotype: Its antigen is still unknown.

The source material was blood, either unsorted or a sorted T cell fraction (not recorded which). The chain joins TRBV7-2 to TRBJ2-3; TRBD2 aligns across 7 bases. The TCR originated in a male donor with ankylosing spondylitis. CDR3 in amino acids: CASSLRAGGRSTDTQYF. CDR3 DNA: TGTGCCAGCAGCTTAAGGGCAGGCGGGAGAAGCACAGATACGCAGTATTTT.